A single sample is the source of the 15 T cell receptor beta chains below, sequenced in a study of T cell responses to AZD1222 COVID-19 vaccine. Here immunoSEQ multiplex PCR was the method, and the copy in TCRdb shows in-frame clones only, minus some. The sample consists of 150,000 to 200,000 clones, about 90% of them appearing once. The sample here was peripheral blood, taken 28 days after the second AZD1222 dose. These TCRs come from an adult who received the AZD1222 COVID-19 vaccine.

This clone appeared once. This chain joins TRBV7-3 and TRBJ2-1; D might be TRBD2 (6 bases). The CDR3 runs to 16 residues. V was pared by 1 base and J by 1 base, with 11 bases between. Germline CDR1 reads SGHTA; CDR2 reads FQGTGA. The CDR3 here is CASSLMGLASYNEQFF. The CDR3 DNA reads TGTGCCAGCAGCTTAATGGGGCTAGCGTCCTACAATGAGCAGTTCTTC. The variable domain in full, with the rest retrieved from reference TRBV7-3 and TRBJ2-1, is GAGVSQTPSNKVTEKGKYVELRCDPISGHTALYWYRQSLGQGPEFLIYFQGTGAADDSGLPNDRFFAVRPEGSVSTLKIQRTERGDSAVYLCASSLMGLASYNEQFFGPGTRLTVL.

The chain employs TRBV6-2 or TRBV6-3 and TRBJ1-5, with 8 bases aligning to TRBD1. Germline trimming cut 2 bases from V and 5 bases from J; bases unmatched to any gene: 8. Germline CDR1 MNHEY, CDR2 SVGEGT. CDR3 length: 16 residues. Here the CDR3 reads CASSYHRDRGDQPQHF. The DNA of the CDR3 is TGTGCCAGCAGTTACCACCGTGACAGGGGAGATCAGCCCCAGCATTTT.

The V and J genes are TRBV6-5 and TRBJ1-4, with TRBD1 as a possible D gene (6 bases). The CDR3 has 15 residues. V was shortened by 5 bases and J by 4 bases, with 14 bases between the two germline ends. Germline CDR1 and CDR2: MNHEY and SVGAGI. CDR3 residues: CASSRRRGNNEKLFF. The DNA of the CDR3 is TGTGCCAGCAGTCGCCGCAGGGGAAATAATGAAAAACTGTTTTTT.

This clone was seen a single time. The chain links TRBV5-1 to TRBJ2-3; 7 nucleotides align to TRBD1. The germline CDR1 and CDR2 sequences are SGHRS and YFSETQ. The CDR3 runs 14 residues. V lost 4 bases to trimming and J lost 0 bases; unmatched junction nucleotides: 2. The CDR3 nucleotides read TGCGCCAGCAGCACAGGGGCTAGCACAGATACGCAGTATTTT. Its protein is CASSTGASTDTQYF.

The chain links TRBV12-5 to TRBJ2-3, with unresolved D. CDR3 length: 13 residues. Germline V gives CDR1 LGHNT, CDR2 FRNRAP. V was clipped by 6 bases and J by 0 bases, with 7 bases between them. In nucleotides, the CDR3 is TGTGCTAGTGGAAAATGGAGCACAGATACGCAGTATTTT. Translating it yields CASGKWSTDTQYF.

The chain employs TRBV9 and TRBJ2-6; D gene unclear. Trimming took off 4 bases at V and 0 bases at J, with 5 bases between the two ends. Germline V CDR1 and CDR2: SGDLS, YYNGEE. The CDR3 totals 14 residues. Written as DNA, the CDR3 is TGTGCCAGCAGCCCCGACTCTGGGGCCAACGTCCTGACTTTC. Translated: CASSPDSGANVLTF.

This sequence joins TRBV5-1 and TRBJ1-6, with 7 bases matching TRBD1. J was trimmed by 4 bases and V by 4 bases; bases with no gene match: 2. The CDR3 has 14 residues. From germline, CDR1 is SGHRS and CDR2 YFSETQ. CDR3 region: CASSPRGYNSPLHF. The CDR3 bases are TGCGCCAGCAGCCCCAGGGGGTATAATTCACCCCTCCACTTT.

J is TRBJ2-1 and V is TRBV5-5; TRBD1 agrees at 8 bases. The V segment lost 7 bases and the J segment 8 bases; nucleotides outside the gene matches: 8. CDR3 size: 13 residues. The germline CDR1 and CDR2 sequences are SGHKS and YYEKEE (reference sequence). This chain's CDR3 is CASGWTGRHEQFF. The CDR3, as DNA: TGTGCCAGCGGGTGGACAGGGCGGCATGAGCAGTTCTTC.

The chain links TRBV25-1 to TRBJ1-1; D remains ambiguous. The CDR3 has 15 amino acids. Trimming removed 3 bases from V and 2 bases from J, with 13 bases in between. From germline, CDR1 is MGHDK and CDR2 SYGVNS. The CDR3 spells CASSDPGAGNTEAFF. The CDR3 DNA sequence: TGTGCCAGCAGTGATCCCGGAGCAGGAAACACTGAAGCTTTCTTT.

The V gene is TRBV6-5, the J gene TRBJ1-2; weak D call: TRBD1 (5 bases). This CDR3 has 13 residues. The V gene's germline CDR1 is MNHEY and CDR2 SVGAGI. The V end was cut by 0 bases, the J end by 7 bases, with 9 bases between. CDR3 coding DNA: TGTGCCAGCAGTTACTCGCGGGGGTCTGGCTACACCTTC. Translation gives CASSYSRGSGYTF.

This chain joins TRBV11-2 and TRBJ1-1; D not certain. Germline CDR1 reads SGHAT; CDR2 reads FQNNGV. V shed 4 bases and J shed 4 bases, with 7 bases lying between them. The CDR3 covers 12 residues. The CDR3 protein is CASSSPGTEAFF. CDR3 nucleotide sequence: TGTGCCAGCAGCTCCCCCGGCACTGAAGCTTTCTTT.

The rearrangement uses TRBV5-1 and TRBJ2-1; maybe TRBD1 (5 bases). The CDR3 contains 15 residues. Germline lookup yields CDR1 SGHRS and CDR2 YFSETQ. V was trimmed by 0 bases and J by 1 base, leaving 8 bases between them. CDR3 residues: CASSLGQGSYNEQFF. The CDR3 region has the DNA TGCGCCAGCAGCTTGGGGCAGGGTTCCTACAATGAGCAGTTCTTC.

Comment on this clone: The junction departs from the called germline gene at one end, perhaps through a read error. The chain links TRBV6-1 to TRBJ2-3; 10 nucleotides match TRBD1. This CDR3 is built from 15 residues. The germline CDR1 and CDR2 sequences are MNHNS and SASEGT. DNA for the CDR3: TGTGCCAGCTGTGAAGCGACAGGGGGCCCAGATACGCAGTATTTT. Its translation: CASCEATGGPDTQYF.

The V and J genes are TRBV6-1 and TRBJ2-5; 10 bases are a match to TRBD1. Germline V CDR1 and CDR2: MNHNS, SASEGT. The ends lost 6 bases at V and 1 base at J; junction bases unmatched: 14. The CDR3 length is 18 residues. This chain's CDR3 is CASSEKTGQGPIQETQYF. DNA of the CDR3: TGTGCCAGCAGCGAAAAGACGGGACAGGGGCCGATCCAAGAGACCCAGTACTTC.

V usage is TRBV4-1 and J usage is TRBJ1-3; D gene ambiguous. The CDR3 runs to 15 residues. In germline, CDR1 is MGHRA, CDR2 YSYEKL. V was cut by 4 bases and J by 2 bases, with 12 bases left in between. CDR3 region: CASSLDVTPGNTIYF. CDR3 bases: TGCGCCAGCAGCCTCGACGTTACCCCTGGAAACACCATATATTTT.